This TCR beta chain originates from a study of cytomegalovirus exposure and HLA in healthy donors. Study-level points and caveats: Later analysis identified a missense DCLRE1C variant that was linked to TCR beta V- and J-gene trimming. Later examination showed HLA-associated TCR beta chains had greater clonal expansion than equally common others.

Comment on this clone: Antigen specificity is unknown.

CDR1 is SGHNT, CDR2 YYREEE, per germline (reference sequence). The length of the CDR3 is 18 residues. Amplification used 60 Vbeta primers and 13 Jbeta primers. The assay was immunoSEQ multiplex PCR, and TCRdb's table has in-frame clones only and misses some. The profile shows about 140,000 clones, 82% of them singletons. This clonotype originated in a man aged 18-30 years in good health and CMV-seropositive. The sequenced material came from PBMCs. The genes are TRBV5-4 and TRBJ2-5, with 16 bases identical to TRBD2. Matching the DNA end better, TRBJ2-7 makes the J call doubtful. The CDR3 loop is CASSPGLAGGEGSYEQYF. The CDR3 DNA reads TGTGCCAGCAGCCCGGGACTAGCGGGAGGGGAGGGCTCCTACGAGCAGTACTTC.